These 15 T cell receptor beta chains were sequenced from one sample in a study of cytomegalovirus exposure and HLA in healthy donors. TCRdb keeps only in-frame clones here, not all; method: immunoSEQ multiplex PCR. Of approximately 140,000 clones in the sample, roughly 90% are singletons; the top ten hold just under 3%. The specimen sequenced was PBMCs. The receptors originated from a man younger than 35 in good health and CMV-seronegative.

The table lists this clone with a few counts. The chain carries TRBV5-1 and TRBJ1-2; possible D gene TRBD1, 6 bases. Per germline, CDR1 SGHRS and CDR2 YFSETQ. The V end was cut by 0 bases, the J end by 7 bases, with 22 bases between. The CDR3 covers 17 residues. CDR3 protein: CASSLASQGMLRGGYTF. The CDR3 DNA reads TGCGCCAGCAGCTTGGCTTCGCAGGGGATGCTGCGTGGTGGCTACACCTTC. Looking up the rest from reference TRBV5-1 and TRBJ1-2 gives the full variable domain: KAGVTQTPRYLIKTRGQQVTLSCSPISGHRSVSWYQQTPGQGLQFLFEYFSETQRNKGNFPGRFSGRQFSNSRSEMNVSTLELGDSALYLCASSLASQGMLRGGYTFGSGTRLTVV.

The chain links TRBV29-1 to TRBJ2-3, with TRBD1 as a possible D gene (6 bases). The CDR3 extends over 18 amino acids. The germline V gene has CDR1 SQVTM and CDR2 ANQGSEA. The V end was cut by 2 bases, the J end by 0 bases, with 21 bases between. CDR3 DNA sequence: TGCAGCGTTGAAAAAGGGGGACGAAGCCTTACTAGCACAGATACGCAGTATTTT. Its translation: CSVEKGGRSLTSTDTQYF.

The chain links TRBV14 to TRBJ2-1; D call uncertain. The CDR3 spans 14 residues. Germline lookup yields CDR1 SGHDN and CDR2 FVKESK. Deletions cut 2 bases from V and 4 bases from J, with 9 bases between. The CDR3 protein is CASSQSNLYNEQFF. The CDR3 DNA is TGTGCCAGCAGCCAATCAAACTTGTACAATGAGCAGTTCTTC.

On this clone itself: Within the sample, other DNA sequences also encode this same CDR3. This chain uses TRBV28 with TRBJ1-1, with D unclear. CDR1 is MDHEN, CDR2 SYDVKM, per germline. Trimming took off 3 bases at V and 8 bases at J, with 7 bases between the two ends. CDR3 length: 11 residues. The chain's CDR3 is CASSLRREAFF. As DNA, the CDR3 is TGTGCCAGCAGTTTGAGGAGAGAAGCTTTCTTT. Supplemented by reference TRBV28 and TRBJ1-1, the full variable domain reads DVKVTQSSRYLVKRTGEKVFLECVQDMDHENMFWYRQDPGLGLRLIYFSYDVKMKEKGDIPEGYSVSREKKERFSLILESASTNQTSMYLCASSLRREAFFGQGTRLTVV.

This chain connects TRBV19 to TRBJ1-5, with D uncertain. CDR3 length equals 17 residues. Germline V gene sequence: CDR1 LNHDA, CDR2 SQIVND (reference sequence). V was clipped by 4 bases and J by 0 bases, with 16 bases between them. CDR3 DNA: TGTGCCAGTAGTACTCCGAGAGGCTCTCATAGCAATCAGCCCCAGCATTTT. Its protein is CASSTPRGSHSNQPQHF.

This chain uses TRBV6-1 with TRBJ1-3; TRBD1 matches 7 bases. Per germline, CDR1 MNHNS and CDR2 SASEGT. This CDR3 has 13 residues. The V and J ends lost 3 bases and 7 bases, in that order; junction bases with no gene match: 3. The CDR3 nucleotides read TGTGCCAGCAGTGATGGGACAGACAACACCATATATTTT. Amino acid sequence: CASSDGTDNTIYF.

This chain connects TRBV25-1 to TRBJ2-1; 8 bases are shared with TRBD2. This CDR3 has 16 amino acids. CDR1 and CDR2 (germline): MGHDK, SYGVNS. Germline trimming cut 1 base from V and 3 bases from J; bases unmatched to any gene: 5. CDR3 DNA: TGTGCCAGCAGTGAATTCATAGCGGGGAACTACAATGAGCAGTTCTTC. Protein: CASSEFIAGNYNEQFF.

The chain employs TRBV7-6 and TRBJ1-2; maybe TRBD1 (5 bases). The CDR3 loop spans 13 amino acids. Trimming took off 6 bases at V and 6 bases at J, with 14 bases between the two ends. Per germline, CDR1 SGHVS and CDR2 FNYEAQ. The CDR3 loop is CASSDGGGDGYTF. CDR3 coding DNA: TGTGCCAGCAGTGACGGGGGGGGAGATGGCTACACCTTC.

The V call is TRBV6-5, the J call TRBJ2-2, with 8 bases matching TRBD1. J gave up 3 bases and V 2 bases, and 5 bases lay outside the gene matches. The CDR3 extends over 16 amino acids. Germline values: CDR1 MNHEY, CDR2 SVGAGI. CDR3 protein: CASSYVGQGDTGELFF. CDR3 coding DNA: TGTGCCAGCAGTTACGTCGGACAGGGTGACACCGGGGAGCTGTTTTTT.

The chain recombines TRBV27 with TRBJ1-1, with D perhaps matching TRBD1 (6 bases). V dropped 4 bases and J dropped 1 base, with 10 bases sitting between them. From germline, CDR1 is MNHEY and CDR2 SMNVEV (reference sequence). The CDR3 is 14 residues long. In nucleotides, the CDR3 is TGTGCCAGCAGTTGGGACATAAAGAACACTGAAGCTTTCTTT. Protein: CASSWDIKNTEAFF.

The chain links TRBV15 to TRBJ2-1, with D hard to call. There are 14 residues in the CDR3. CDR1 is LNHNV, CDR2 YYDKDF, per germline (reference sequence). V dropped 0 bases and J dropped 6 bases, with 9 bases sitting between them. The CDR3 DNA follows: TGTGCCACCAGCAGAGACTATAGGAGCAATGAGCAGTTCTTC. It yields the protein CATSRDYRSNEQFF.

The chain has TRBV7-9 and TRBJ1-1, with D possibly being TRBD1 (6 bases). Trimming took 0 bases from V and 5 from J, leaving 16 bases between them. The CDR3 sequence is 16 residues long. Germline-derived CDR1 and CDR2 are SEHNR and FQNEAQ (reference sequence). The CDR3 region has the DNA TGTGCCAGCAGCTTAGCGCTATCAGGGGTAGGGACTGAAGCTTTCTTT. Its protein product is CASSLALSGVGTEAFF.

This clone was picked up many times. V is TRBV7-9 and J is TRBJ1-6; a weak D match, TRBD1 (6 bases). V gave up 5 bases and J gave up 9 bases, with 14 bases separating them. The CDR3 loop spans 14 amino acids. Germline V lookup: CDR1 SEHNR, CDR2 FQNEAQ (reference sequence). In nucleotides, the CDR3 is TGTGCCAGCAGCCAAGACAGGTGGGGTTCACCCCTCCACTTT. It translates to CASSQDRWGSPLHF.

The V gene is TRBV6-6, the J gene TRBJ2-7; 8 positions agree with TRBD1. CDR3 length equals 14 residues. Trimming removed 4 bases from V and 3 bases from J; junction bases left unmatched: 5. Germline CDR1 is MNHNY and CDR2 is SVGAGI (reference sequence). CDR3: CASSLRTGLYEQYF. In nucleotides, the CDR3 is TGTGCCAGCAGTTTACGGACAGGGCTCTACGAGCAGTACTTC.

The V call is TRBV10-1, the J call TRBJ1-6; TRBD1 agrees at 8 bases. The J segment lost 7 bases and the V segment lost 4 bases, leaving 3 bases of the junction unmatched. The CDR3 is 14 residues long. Looked up from germline, CDR1 is WNHNN and CDR2 is SYGVQD (reference sequence). The CDR3 region has the DNA TGCGCCAGCAGTGCGGCAGGGGGCAATTCACCCCTCCACTTT. It yields the protein CASSAAGGNSPLHF.